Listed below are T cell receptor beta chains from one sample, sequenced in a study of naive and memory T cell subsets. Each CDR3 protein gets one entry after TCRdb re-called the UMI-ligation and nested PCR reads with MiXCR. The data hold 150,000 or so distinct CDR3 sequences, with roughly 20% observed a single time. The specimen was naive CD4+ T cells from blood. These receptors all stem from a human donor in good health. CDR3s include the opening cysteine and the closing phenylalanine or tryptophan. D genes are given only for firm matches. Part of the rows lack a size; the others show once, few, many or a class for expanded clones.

CDR3: CASTVDRGPSGNTIYF
DNA: TGTGCCAGCACCGTGGACAGGGGTCCCTCTGGAAACACCATATATTTT
length: 16
J: TRBJ1-3
D: TRBD1
size: NA
V: TRBV6-2/TRBV6-3

CDR3: CASSLSWGAQEPQHF
DNA: TGTGCCAGCAGCTTATCATGGGGGGCCCAGGAGCCCCAGCATTTT
length: 15
J: TRBJ1-5
D: NA
size: NA
V: TRBV5-5

CDR3: CASSSERGTKNIQYF
DNA: TGTGCCAGCAGTTCCGAACGAGGGACCAAAAACATTCAGTACTTC
length: 15
J: TRBJ2-4
D: NA
size: few
V: TRBV28

CDR3: CASSLEGPIAKNIQYF
DNA: TGCGCCAGCAGCTTAGAAGGACCAATAGCCAAAAACATTCAGTACTTC
length: 16
J: TRBJ2-4
D: NA
size: few
V: TRBV5-1

CDR3: CASSTHRGTDTQYF
DNA: TGTGCCAGCAGCACACACAGGGGAACAGATACGCAGTATTTT
length: 14
J: TRBJ2-3
D: TRBD1
size: NA
V: TRBV7-6

CDR3: CASSLAPPRNEQFF
DNA: TGCGCCAGCAGCCTTGCCCCCCCTAGGAATGAGCAGTTCTTC
length: 14
J: TRBJ2-1
D: NA
size: many
V: TRBV5-1

CDR3: CASSIAQSNTEAFF
DNA: TGTGCCAGTAGTATAGCCCAGTCGAACACTGAAGCTTTCTTT
length: 14
J: TRBJ1-1
D: NA
size: NA
V: TRBV19

CDR3: CAIKEASPGRGNTEAFF
DNA: TGTGCCATCAAGGAGGCCAGCCCCGGACGGGGAAACACTGAAGCTTTCTTT
length: 17
J: TRBJ1-1
D: NA
size: few
V: TRBV10-3

CDR3: CSVAQEFQETQYF
DNA: TGCAGCGTGGCACAGGAATTCCAAGAGACCCAGTACTTC
length: 13
J: TRBJ2-5
D: NA
size: NA
V: TRBV29-1

CDR3: CASLTGSSPLHF
DNA: TGTGCCAGCCTCACAGGGAGTTCACCCCTCCACTTT
length: 12
J: TRBJ1-6
D: NA
size: NA
V: TRBV28

CDR3: CASSEPRGGLQETQYF
DNA: TGTGCCAGCAGTGAACCCCGGGGGGGCCTCCAAGAGACCCAGTACTTC
length: 16
J: TRBJ2-5
D: TRBD2
size: NA
V: TRBV25-1

CDR3: CASSGAQGAGQETQYF
DNA: TGTGCCAGCAGTGGGGCACAGGGGGCCGGCCAAGAGACCCAGTACTTC
length: 16
J: TRBJ2-5
D: TRBD1
size: many
V: TRBV25-1

CDR3: CASSLLPSGRESDTQYF
DNA: TGTGCCAGCAGTTTACTCCCTAGCGGGAGGGAGTCAGATACGCAGTATTTT
length: 17
J: TRBJ2-3
D: TRBD2
size: NA
V: TRBV28

CDR3: CASSLRAGESDTQYF
DNA: TGTGCCAGCAGCTTGAGGGCGGGAGAATCAGATACGCAGTATTTT
length: 15
J: TRBJ2-3
D: TRBD2
size: NA
V: TRBV7-6

CDR3: CASSLSGSRDTQYF
DNA: TGTGCCAGCAGTTTGAGTGGGTCTCGAGATACGCAGTATTTT
length: 14
J: TRBJ2-3
D: NA
size: few
V: TRBV28

CDR3: CATGSGSSDTQYF
DNA: TGTGCCACCGGTAGCGGGAGCTCGGATACGCAGTATTTT
length: 13
J: TRBJ2-3
D: TRBD2
size: NA
V: TRBV24-1

CDR3: CASSPSRLAEQYF
DNA: TGTGCCAGCAGCCCCTCTCGACTAGCCGAGCAGTACTTC
length: 13
J: TRBJ2-7
D: TRBD2
size: NA
V: TRBV7-2

CDR3: CSAREAWQPGAVFNEQFF
DNA: TGCAGTGCTAGAGAGGCCTGGCAGCCGGGAGCTGTATTCAATGAGCAGTTCTTC
length: 18
J: TRBJ2-1
D: NA
size: few
V: TRBV20-1

CDR3: CASSQDAGSGYEQYF
DNA: TGCGCCAGCAGCCAAGACGCGGGGAGCGGTTACGAGCAGTACTTC
length: 15
J: TRBJ2-7
D: NA
size: NA
V: TRBV4-1

CDR3: CASTRQGGDSPLHF
DNA: TGTGCCAGCACCAGACAGGGCGGGGATTCACCCCTCCACTTT
length: 14
J: TRBJ1-6
D: TRBD1
size: few
V: TRBV28

CDR3: CASSLRASRNQPQHF
DNA: TGTGCCAGCAGCTTAAGGGCTAGTCGCAATCAGCCCCAGCATTTT
length: 15
J: TRBJ1-5
D: NA
size: NA
V: TRBV11-2

CDR3: CASSPRGRDSSTDTQYF
DNA: TGTGCCAGCAGTCCCCGGGGAAGGGATTCCAGCACAGATACGCAGTATTTT
length: 17
J: TRBJ2-3
D: NA
size: NA
V: TRBV27

CDR3: CASSRGGYEQYF
DNA: TGTGCCAGCAGTCGGGGGGGTTACGAGCAGTACTTC
length: 12
J: TRBJ2-7
D: TRBD2
size: NA
V: TRBV6-2/TRBV6-3

CDR3: CASSYTYPPSGRDTQYF
DNA: TGTGCCAGCAGTTACACTTATCCCCCTAGCGGGAGGGATACGCAGTATTTT
length: 17
J: TRBJ2-3
D: TRBD2
size: NA
V: TRBV6-5

CDR3: CASSRTGLAKNIQYF
DNA: TGTGCCAGCAGTAGGACAGGACTAGCCAAAAACATTCAGTACTTC
length: 15
J: TRBJ2-4
D: TRBD1
size: NA
V: TRBV6-1

CDR3: CATLLHLYNEQFF
DNA: TGTGCCACCTTACTGCACCTATACAATGAGCAGTTCTTC
length: 13
J: TRBJ2-1
D: NA
size: many
V: TRBV24-1

CDR3: CAKTSLSYNEQFF
DNA: TGTGCCAAGACTAGCCTCTCCTACAATGAGCAGTTCTTC
length: 13
J: TRBJ2-1
D: TRBD2
size: few
V: TRBV6-4

CDR3: CSARPFRGNQPQHF
DNA: TGCAGTGCTAGACCATTTAGGGGTAATCAGCCCCAGCATTTT
length: 14
J: TRBJ1-5
D: NA
size: few
V: TRBV20-1

CDR3: CASSQTGRYTEAFF
DNA: TGTGCCAGCAGCCAGACAGGGCGGTACACTGAAGCTTTCTTT
length: 14
J: TRBJ1-1
D: TRBD1
size: few
V: TRBV3-1

CDR3: CATGRGTHGYTF
DNA: TGTGCTACGGGCAGGGGAACCCATGGCTACACCTTC
length: 12
J: TRBJ1-2
D: NA
size: few
V: TRBV6-2/TRBV6-3

CDR3: CASSQEGGSQNF
DNA: TGCGCCAGCAGCCAAGAGGGGGGATCCCAGAATTTT
length: 12
J: TRBJ1-5
D: NA
size: NA
V: TRBV4-1

CDR3: CASSLPNRGQYYEQYF
DNA: TGTGCCAGCAGTTTACCTAACAGGGGACAGTACTACGAGCAGTACTTC
length: 16
J: TRBJ2-7
D: TRBD1
size: few
V: TRBV28

CDR3: CASSPNTGYGYTF
DNA: TGTGCCAGCAGCCCTAACACCGGCTATGGCTACACCTTC
length: 13
J: TRBJ1-2
D: NA
size: few
V: TRBV12-3/TRBV12-4

CDR3: CAIGAGIYEQYF
DNA: TGTGCCATCGGGGCGGGAATCTACGAGCAGTACTTC
length: 12
J: TRBJ2-7
D: NA
size: NA
V: TRBV10-3

CDR3: CASSYRDSTNQPQHF
DNA: TGTGCCAGCTCCTACCGGGACAGTACGAATCAGCCCCAGCATTTT
length: 15
J: TRBJ1-5
D: TRBD1
size: NA
V: TRBV2

CDR3: CASSSITGAVQYF
DNA: TGTGCCAGCAGTTCCATCACAGGGGCCGTGCAGTACTTC
length: 13
J: TRBJ2-7
D: TRBD1
size: NA
V: TRBV27

CDR3: CASSPWRSSYNEQFF
DNA: TGTGCCAGCAGCCCATGGAGAAGCTCCTACAATGAGCAGTTCTTC
length: 15
J: TRBJ2-1
D: NA
size: few
V: TRBV6-2/TRBV6-3

CDR3: CASSFIGRTQYF
DNA: TGTGCCAGCAGTTTCATTGGGAGGACGCAGTATTTT
length: 12
J: TRBJ2-3
D: NA
size: NA
V: TRBV12-3/TRBV12-4

CDR3: CAWRDRDFDGYTF
DNA: TGTGCCTGGAGGGACAGGGATTTTGATGGCTACACCTTC
length: 13
J: TRBJ1-2
D: TRBD1
size: NA
V: TRBV30

CDR3: CASSSLGQGRPYGYTF
DNA: TGTGCCAGCAGTTCACTGGGACAGGGTCGTCCCTATGGCTACACCTTC
length: 16
J: TRBJ1-2
D: TRBD1
size: few
V: TRBV27

CDR3: CACSLKTSGSQETQYF
DNA: TGTGCCTGTTCCCTTAAGACTAGCGGGAGTCAAGAGACCCAGTACTTC
length: 16
J: TRBJ2-5
D: TRBD2
size: NA
V: TRBV30

CDR3: CASSSGTKNTGELFF
DNA: TGTGCCAGCAGTTCTGGGACTAAGAACACCGGGGAGCTGTTTTTT
length: 15
J: TRBJ2-2
D: TRBD2
size: once
V: TRBV11-2

CDR3: CASSRSGTIFTDTQYF
DNA: TGTGCCAGCAGCCGCAGCGGGACTATTTTCACAGATACGCAGTATTTT
length: 16
J: TRBJ2-3
D: TRBD2
size: few
V: TRBV7-9

CDR3: CASSEFGRPNSPLHF
DNA: TGTGCCAGCAGTGAATTTGGGCGTCCGAATTCACCCCTCCACTTT
length: 15
J: TRBJ1-6
D: NA
size: few
V: TRBV6-1

CDR3: CSAAGLWDTDTQYF
DNA: TGCAGTGCGGCAGGGTTGTGGGACACAGATACGCAGTATTTT
length: 14
J: TRBJ2-3
D: NA
size: few
V: TRBV20-1

CDR3: CASSSGGLAGGPDEQFF
DNA: TGTGCCAGCAGCTCCGGAGGGCTAGCGGGAGGGCCCGATGAGCAGTTCTTC
length: 17
J: TRBJ2-1
D: TRBD2
size: NA
V: TRBV11-2

CDR3: CASTPFVGRNYNEQFF
DNA: TGTGCCAGCACTCCCTTCGTGGGGCGGAACTACAATGAGCAGTTCTTC
length: 16
J: TRBJ2-1
D: NA
size: NA
V: TRBV6-6

CDR3: CASSYSSPGQGRNEQFF
DNA: TGTGCCAGCAGTTACTCGAGCCCGGGACAGGGGCGAAATGAGCAGTTCTTC
length: 17
J: TRBJ2-1
D: TRBD1
size: NA
V: TRBV6-2/TRBV6-3

CDR3: CASSLRANTEAFF
DNA: TGTGCCAGCAGCTTACGGGCGAACACTGAAGCTTTCTTT
length: 13
J: TRBJ1-1
D: NA
size: NA
V: TRBV7-2

CDR3: CASSPRTVGDGYTF
DNA: TGTGCCAGCAGCCCAAGGACAGTTGGGGATGGCTACACCTTC
length: 14
J: TRBJ1-2
D: NA
size: NA
V: TRBV7-2

CDR3: CASSLRADNTEAFF
DNA: TGCGCCAGCAGCTTGCGGGCAGATAACACTGAAGCTTTCTTT
length: 14
J: TRBJ1-1
D: NA
size: NA
V: TRBV5-1

CDR3: CASSQATGGPRRAFF
DNA: TGTGCCAGCAGCCAAGCAACAGGGGGGCCGAGGAGGGCTTTCTTT
length: 15
J: TRBJ1-1
D: TRBD1
size: NA
V: TRBV3-1

CDR3: CASSSTENTEAFF
DNA: TGTGCCAGCAGTTCTACCGAGAACACTGAAGCTTTCTTT
length: 13
J: TRBJ1-1
D: NA
size: NA
V: TRBV12-3/TRBV12-4

CDR3: CASSPLRGRAQETQYF
DNA: TGTGCCAGCAGCCCCCTTCGGGGCAGGGCCCAAGAGACCCAGTACTTC
length: 16
J: TRBJ2-5
D: NA
size: NA
V: TRBV7-2

CDR3: CASTTGPNEKLFF
DNA: TGTGCCAGTACAACAGGGCCTAATGAAAAACTGTTTTTT
length: 13
J: TRBJ1-4
D: NA
size: few
V: TRBV19

CDR3: CSASIVSSGRFYEQYF
DNA: TGCAGTGCTAGTATTGTGTCCAGCGGGAGGTTTTACGAGCAGTACTTC
length: 16
J: TRBJ2-7
D: TRBD2
size: few
V: TRBV20-1

CDR3: CSARDRWEGLYEQYF
DNA: TGCAGTGCTAGAGATCGATGGGAGGGCCTTTACGAGCAGTACTTC
length: 15
J: TRBJ2-7
D: TRBD2
size: NA
V: TRBV20-1

CDR3: CASKLDGTSTDTQYF
DNA: TGTGCCAGCAAACTGGACGGGACTAGCACAGATACGCAGTATTTT
length: 15
J: TRBJ2-3
D: NA
size: NA
V: TRBV28

CDR3: CASSLGTGELGQYF
DNA: TGCGCCAGCAGCCTGGGGACAGGGGAGCTCGGGCAGTACTTC
length: 14
J: TRBJ2-7
D: TRBD1
size: few
V: TRBV5-1